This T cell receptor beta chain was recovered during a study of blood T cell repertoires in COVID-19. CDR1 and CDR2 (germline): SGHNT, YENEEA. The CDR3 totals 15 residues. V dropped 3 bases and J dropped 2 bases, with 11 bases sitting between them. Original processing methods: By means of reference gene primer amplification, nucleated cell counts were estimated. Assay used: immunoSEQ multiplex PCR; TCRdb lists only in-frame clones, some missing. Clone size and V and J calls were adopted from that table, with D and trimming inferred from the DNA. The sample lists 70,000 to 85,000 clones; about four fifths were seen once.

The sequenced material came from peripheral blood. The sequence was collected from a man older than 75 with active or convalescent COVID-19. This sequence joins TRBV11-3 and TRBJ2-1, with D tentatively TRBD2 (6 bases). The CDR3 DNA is TGTGCCAGCAGCTTTGGGGGGAGTACCTACAATGAGCAGTTCTTC. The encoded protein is CASSFGGSTYNEQFF.